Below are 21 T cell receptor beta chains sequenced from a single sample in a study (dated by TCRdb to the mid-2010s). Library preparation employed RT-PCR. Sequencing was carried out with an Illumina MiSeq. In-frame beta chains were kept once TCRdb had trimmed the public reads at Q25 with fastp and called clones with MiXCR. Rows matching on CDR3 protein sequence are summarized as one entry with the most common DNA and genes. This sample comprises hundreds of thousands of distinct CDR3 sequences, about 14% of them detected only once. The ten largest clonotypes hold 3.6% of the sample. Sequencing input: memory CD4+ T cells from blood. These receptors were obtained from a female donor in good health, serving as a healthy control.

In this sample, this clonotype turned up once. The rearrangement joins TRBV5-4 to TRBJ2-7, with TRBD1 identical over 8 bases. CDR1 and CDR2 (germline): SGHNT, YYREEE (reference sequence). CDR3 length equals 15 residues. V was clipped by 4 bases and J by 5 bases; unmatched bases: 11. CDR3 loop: CASSRTGQGAHEQYF. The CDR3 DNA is TGTGCCAGCAGCCGAACCGGACAGGGAGCGCACGAGCAGTACTTC.

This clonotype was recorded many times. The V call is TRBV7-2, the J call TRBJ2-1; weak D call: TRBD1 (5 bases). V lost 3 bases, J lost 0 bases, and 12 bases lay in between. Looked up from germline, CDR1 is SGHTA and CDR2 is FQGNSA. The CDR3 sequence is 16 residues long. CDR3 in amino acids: CASSFTAGLSYNEQFF. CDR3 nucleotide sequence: TGTGCCAGCAGCTTTACAGCAGGGCTCTCCTACAATGAGCAGTTCTTC. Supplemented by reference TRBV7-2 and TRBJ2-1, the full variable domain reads GAGVSQSPSNKVTEKGKDVELRCDPISGHTALYWYRQSLGQGLEFLIYFQGNSAPDKSGLPSDRFSAERTGGSVSTLTIQRTQQEDSAVYLCASSFTAGLSYNEQFFGPGTRLTVL.

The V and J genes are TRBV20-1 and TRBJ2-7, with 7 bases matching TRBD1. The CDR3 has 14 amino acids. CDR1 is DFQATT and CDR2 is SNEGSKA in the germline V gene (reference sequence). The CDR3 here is CRCRNLGTAYEQYF. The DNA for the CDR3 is TGCAGATGTAGAAATTTGGGGACAGCCTACGAGCAGTACTTC.

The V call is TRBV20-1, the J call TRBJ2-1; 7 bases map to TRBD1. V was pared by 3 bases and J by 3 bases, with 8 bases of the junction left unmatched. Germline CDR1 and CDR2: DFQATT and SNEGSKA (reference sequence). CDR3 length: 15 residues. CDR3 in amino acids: CSARNRHRGYNEQFF. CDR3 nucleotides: TGCAGTGCTAGGAACCGTCACAGGGGCTACAATGAGCAGTTCTTC.

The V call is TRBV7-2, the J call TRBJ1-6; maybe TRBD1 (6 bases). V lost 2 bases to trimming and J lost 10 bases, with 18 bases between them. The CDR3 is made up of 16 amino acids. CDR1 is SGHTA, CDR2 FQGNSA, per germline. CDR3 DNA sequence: TGTGCCAGCAGCTTAAATATCGGGGCAGGGGACTCACCCCTCCACTTT. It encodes CASSLNIGAGDSPLHF.

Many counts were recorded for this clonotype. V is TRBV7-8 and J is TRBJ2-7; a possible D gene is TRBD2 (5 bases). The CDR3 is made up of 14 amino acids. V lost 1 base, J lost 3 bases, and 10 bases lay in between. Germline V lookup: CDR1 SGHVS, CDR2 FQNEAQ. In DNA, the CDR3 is TGTGCCAGCAGCTTAGTCCGGGATCTCTACGAGCAGTACTTC. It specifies CASSLVRDLYEQYF.

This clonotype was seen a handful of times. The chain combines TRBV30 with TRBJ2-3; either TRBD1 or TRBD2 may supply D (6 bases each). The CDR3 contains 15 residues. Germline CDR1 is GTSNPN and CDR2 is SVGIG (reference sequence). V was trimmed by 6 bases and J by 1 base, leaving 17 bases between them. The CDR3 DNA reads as TGTGCCTGCGAGCGAGGGGGGCGAGGCACAGATACGCAGTATTTT. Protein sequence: CACERGGRGTDTQYF.

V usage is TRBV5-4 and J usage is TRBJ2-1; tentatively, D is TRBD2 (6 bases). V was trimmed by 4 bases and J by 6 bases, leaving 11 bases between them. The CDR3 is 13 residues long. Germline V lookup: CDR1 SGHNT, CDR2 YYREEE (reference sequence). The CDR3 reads CASSSGTFNEQFF. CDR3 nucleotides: TGTGCCAGCAGCAGTGGGACTTTCAATGAGCAGTTCTTC.

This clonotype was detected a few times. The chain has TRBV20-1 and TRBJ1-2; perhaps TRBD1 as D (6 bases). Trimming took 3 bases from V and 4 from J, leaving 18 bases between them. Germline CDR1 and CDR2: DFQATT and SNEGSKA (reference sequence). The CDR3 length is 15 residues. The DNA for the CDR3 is TGCAGTGCTAGTCCGAGGGGGGGCTACGTCTATGGCTACACCTTC. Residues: CSASPRGGYVYGYTF.

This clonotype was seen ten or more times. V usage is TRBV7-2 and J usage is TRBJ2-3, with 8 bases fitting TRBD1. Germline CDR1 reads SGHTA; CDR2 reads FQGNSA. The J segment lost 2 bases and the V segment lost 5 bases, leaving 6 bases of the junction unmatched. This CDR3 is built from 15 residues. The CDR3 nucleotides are TGTGCCAGCAGCCTGGGACAGGTTCACACAGATACGCAGTATTTT. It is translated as CASSLGQVHTDTQYF.

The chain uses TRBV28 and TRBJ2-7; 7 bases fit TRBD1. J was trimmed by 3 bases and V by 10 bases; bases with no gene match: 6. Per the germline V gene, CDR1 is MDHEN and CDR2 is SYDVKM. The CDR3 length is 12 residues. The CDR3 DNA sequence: TGTGCCACCCGACAGGGTTTCTACGAGCAGTACTTC. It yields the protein CATRQGFYEQYF.

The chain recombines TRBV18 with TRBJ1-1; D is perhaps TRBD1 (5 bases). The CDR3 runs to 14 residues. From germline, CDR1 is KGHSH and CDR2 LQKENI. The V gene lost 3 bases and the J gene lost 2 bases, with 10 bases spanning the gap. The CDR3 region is CASSPTAINTEAFF. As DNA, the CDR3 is TGTGCCAGCTCACCGACAGCGATTAACACTGAAGCTTTCTTT. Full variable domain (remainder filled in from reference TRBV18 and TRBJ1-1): NAGVMQNPRHLVRRRGQEARLRCSPMKGHSHVYWYRQLPEEGLKFMVYLQKENIIDESGMPKERFSAEFPKEGPSILRIQQVVRGDSAAYFCASSPTAINTEAFFGQGTRLTVV.

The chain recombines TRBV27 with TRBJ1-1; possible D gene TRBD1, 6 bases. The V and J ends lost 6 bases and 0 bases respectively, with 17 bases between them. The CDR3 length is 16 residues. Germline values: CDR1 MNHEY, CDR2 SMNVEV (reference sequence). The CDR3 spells CASSSTEGQLNTEAFF. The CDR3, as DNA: TGTGCCAGCAGCTCAACGGAAGGACAGTTGAACACTGAAGCTTTCTTT.

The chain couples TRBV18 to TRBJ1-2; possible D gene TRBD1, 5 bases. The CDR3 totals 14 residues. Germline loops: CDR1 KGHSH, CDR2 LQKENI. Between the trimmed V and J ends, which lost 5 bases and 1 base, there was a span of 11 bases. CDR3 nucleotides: TGTGCCAGCTCAGGGGCAGGCGATAACTATGGCTACACCTTC. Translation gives CASSGAGDNYGYTF.

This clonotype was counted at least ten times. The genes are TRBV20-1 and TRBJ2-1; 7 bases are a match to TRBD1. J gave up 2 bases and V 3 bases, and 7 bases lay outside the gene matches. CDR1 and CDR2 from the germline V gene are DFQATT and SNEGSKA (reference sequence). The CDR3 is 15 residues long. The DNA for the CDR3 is TGCAGTGCTAGTCCCGGACAGGCGGCCTACAATGAGCAGTTCTTC. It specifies CSASPGQAAYNEQFF.

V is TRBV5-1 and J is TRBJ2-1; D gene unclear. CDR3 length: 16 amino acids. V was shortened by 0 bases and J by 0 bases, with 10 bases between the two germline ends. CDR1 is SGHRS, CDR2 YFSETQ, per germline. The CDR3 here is CASSLEGWDSYNEQFF. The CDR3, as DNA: TGCGCCAGCAGCTTGGAGGGTTGGGACTCCTACAATGAGCAGTTCTTC.

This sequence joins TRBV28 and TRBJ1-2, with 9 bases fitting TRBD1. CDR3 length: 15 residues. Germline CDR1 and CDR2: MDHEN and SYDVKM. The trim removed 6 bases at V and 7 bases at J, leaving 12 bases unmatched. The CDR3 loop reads CASRSGGQGSIGYTF. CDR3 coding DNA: TGTGCCAGCAGGTCTGGGGGACAGGGCTCAATTGGCTACACCTTC.

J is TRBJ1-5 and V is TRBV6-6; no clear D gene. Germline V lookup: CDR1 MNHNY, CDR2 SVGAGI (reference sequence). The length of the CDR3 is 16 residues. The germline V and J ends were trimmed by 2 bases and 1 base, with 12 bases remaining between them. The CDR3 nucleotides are TGTGCCAGCAGTTACACGAACCCGGGGAGCAATCAGCCCCAGCATTTT. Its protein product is CASSYTNPGSNQPQHF.

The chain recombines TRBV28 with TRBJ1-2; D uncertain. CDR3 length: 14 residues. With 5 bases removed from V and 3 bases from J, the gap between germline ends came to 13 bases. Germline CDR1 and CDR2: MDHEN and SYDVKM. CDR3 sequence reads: CASSPPGEYYGYTF. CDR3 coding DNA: TGTGCCAGCAGTCCCCCCGGGGAATACTATGGCTACACCTTC.

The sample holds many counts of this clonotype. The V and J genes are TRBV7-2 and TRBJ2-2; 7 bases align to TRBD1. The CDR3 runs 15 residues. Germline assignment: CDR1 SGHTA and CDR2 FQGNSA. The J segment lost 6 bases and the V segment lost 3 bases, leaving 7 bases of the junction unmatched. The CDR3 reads CASSFRQGGAGELFF. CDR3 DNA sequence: TGTGCCAGCAGCTTCAGACAGGGTGGGGCCGGGGAGCTGTTTTTT.

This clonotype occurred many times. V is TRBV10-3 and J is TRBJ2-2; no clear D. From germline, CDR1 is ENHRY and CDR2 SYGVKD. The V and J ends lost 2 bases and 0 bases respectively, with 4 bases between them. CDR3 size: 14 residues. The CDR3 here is CAISEAANTGELFF. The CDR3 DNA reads TGTGCCATCAGTGAGGCGGCGAACACCGGGGAGCTGTTTTTT.